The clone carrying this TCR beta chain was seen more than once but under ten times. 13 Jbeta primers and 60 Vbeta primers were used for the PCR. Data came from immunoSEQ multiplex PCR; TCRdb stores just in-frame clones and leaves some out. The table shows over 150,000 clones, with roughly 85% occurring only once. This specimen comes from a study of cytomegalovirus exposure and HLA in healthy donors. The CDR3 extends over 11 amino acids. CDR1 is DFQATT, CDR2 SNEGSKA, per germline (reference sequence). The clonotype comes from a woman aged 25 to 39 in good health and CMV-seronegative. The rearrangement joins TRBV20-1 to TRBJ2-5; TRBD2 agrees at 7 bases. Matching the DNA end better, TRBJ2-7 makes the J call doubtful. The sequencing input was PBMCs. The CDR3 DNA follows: TGCAGTGCCAGCGGGGCCTACGAGCAGTACTTC. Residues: CSASGAYEQYF.